The entry below gives a single TCR beta chain sequence along with its context. The data stem from a study of blood T cell repertoires in COVID-19. Profiled with immunoSEQ multiplex PCR; TCRdb holds only in-frame clones, not every one. The sample consists of some 120,000 clones, about four fifths of them appearing once. Sequenced material: peripheral blood. The source of this sequence is a man in his fifties or sixties with acute or convalescent COVID-19.

The CDR3 DNA follows: TGTGCCAGCTCACCAGTCGGTAACAATCAGCCCCAGCATTTT. Amino acid sequence: CASSPVGNNQPQHF. This sequence joins TRBV18 and TRBJ1-5; the D is unclear. V shed 2 bases and J shed 3 bases, with 8 bases lying between them. CDR1 and CDR2 (germline): KGHSH, LQKENI. The CDR3 length is 14 residues.